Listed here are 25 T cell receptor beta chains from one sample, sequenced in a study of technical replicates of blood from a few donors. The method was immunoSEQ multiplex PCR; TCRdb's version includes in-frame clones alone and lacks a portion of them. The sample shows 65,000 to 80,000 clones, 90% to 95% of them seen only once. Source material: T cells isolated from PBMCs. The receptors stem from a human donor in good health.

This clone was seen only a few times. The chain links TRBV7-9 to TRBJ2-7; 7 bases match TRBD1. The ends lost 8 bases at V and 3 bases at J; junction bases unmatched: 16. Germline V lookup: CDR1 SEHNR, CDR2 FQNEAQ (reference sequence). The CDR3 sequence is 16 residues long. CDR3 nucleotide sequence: TGTGCCAGCCTCCGACAGGGAGAAGGGAAATTCTACGAGCAGTACTTC. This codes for CASLRQGEGKFYEQYF.

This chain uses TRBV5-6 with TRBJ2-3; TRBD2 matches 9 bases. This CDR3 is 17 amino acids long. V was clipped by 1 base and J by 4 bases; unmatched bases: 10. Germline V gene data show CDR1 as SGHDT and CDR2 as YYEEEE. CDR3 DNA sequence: TGTGCCAGCAGCTTGAGACGGCTAGCGGGATTCGCAGATACGCAGTATTTT. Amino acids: CASSLRRLAGFADTQYF.

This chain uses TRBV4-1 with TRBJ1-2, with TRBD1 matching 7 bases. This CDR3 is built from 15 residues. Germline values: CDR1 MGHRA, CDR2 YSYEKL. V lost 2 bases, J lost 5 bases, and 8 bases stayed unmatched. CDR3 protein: CASSQPRTGDYGYTF. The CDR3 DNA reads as TGCGCCAGCAGCCAACCCCGGACAGGAGATTATGGCTACACCTTC.

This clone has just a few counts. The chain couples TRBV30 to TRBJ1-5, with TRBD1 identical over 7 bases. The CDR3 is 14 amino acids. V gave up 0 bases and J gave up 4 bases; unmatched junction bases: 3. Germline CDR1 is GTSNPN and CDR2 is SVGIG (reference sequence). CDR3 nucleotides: TGTGCCTGGAGTGTGGGACAGTGGAATCAGCCCCAGCATTTT. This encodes CAWSVGQWNQPQHF.

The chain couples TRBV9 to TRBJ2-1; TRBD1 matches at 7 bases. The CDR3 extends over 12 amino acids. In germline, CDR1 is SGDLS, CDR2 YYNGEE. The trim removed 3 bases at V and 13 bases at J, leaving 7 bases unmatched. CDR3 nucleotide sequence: TGTGCCAGCAGCGCTGATGACAGGGATCAGTTCTTC. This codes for CASSADDRDQFF.

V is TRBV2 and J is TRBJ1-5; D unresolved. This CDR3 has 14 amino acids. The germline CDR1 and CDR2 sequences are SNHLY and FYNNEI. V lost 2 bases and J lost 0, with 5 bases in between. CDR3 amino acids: CASSEPGSNQPQHF. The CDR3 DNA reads TGTGCCAGCAGTGAACCCGGTAGCAATCAGCCCCAGCATTTT.

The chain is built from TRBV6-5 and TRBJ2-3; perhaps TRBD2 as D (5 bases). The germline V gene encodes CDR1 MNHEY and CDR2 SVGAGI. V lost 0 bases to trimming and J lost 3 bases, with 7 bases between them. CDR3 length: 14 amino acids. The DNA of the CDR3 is TGTGCCAGCAGTTACTCACGGGGAACAGATACGCAGTATTTT. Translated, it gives CASSYSRGTDTQYF.

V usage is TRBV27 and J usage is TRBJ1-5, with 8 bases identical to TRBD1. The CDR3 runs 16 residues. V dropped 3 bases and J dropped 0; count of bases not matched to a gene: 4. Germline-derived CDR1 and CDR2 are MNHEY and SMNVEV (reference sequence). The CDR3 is CASSFSTGGSNQPQHF. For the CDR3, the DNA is TGTGCCAGCAGTTTTTCCACAGGGGGTAGCAATCAGCCCCAGCATTTT.

The CDR3 region is CASSSDRGISTEAFF. The CDR3 DNA sequence: TGTGCCAGCAGCTCGGACAGGGGAATAAGCACTGAAGCTTTCTTT. The V gene is TRBV7-8, the J gene TRBJ1-1, with 9 bases matching TRBD1. The CDR3 spans 15 residues. J gave up 4 bases and V 4 bases, and 7 bases lay outside the gene matches. The germline gives CDR1 SGHVS, CDR2 FQNEAQ.

The CDR3 coding sequence is TGTGCCTGGAGTGTGGAGGAAAGTCAGCCCCAGCATTTT. Its protein is CAWSVEESQPQHF. This rearrangement joins TRBV30 to TRBJ1-5; D gene ambiguous. The CDR3 runs 13 residues. Germline-derived CDR1 and CDR2 are GTSNPN and SVGIG (reference sequence). Between the trimmed V and J ends, which lost 0 bases and 6 bases, there was a span of 9 bases.

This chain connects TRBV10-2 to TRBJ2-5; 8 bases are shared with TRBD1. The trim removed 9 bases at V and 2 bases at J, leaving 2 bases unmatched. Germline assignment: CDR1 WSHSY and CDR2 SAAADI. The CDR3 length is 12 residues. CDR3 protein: CASGTGQETQYF. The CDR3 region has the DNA TGCGCCAGTGGGACAGGTCAAGAGACCCAGTACTTC.

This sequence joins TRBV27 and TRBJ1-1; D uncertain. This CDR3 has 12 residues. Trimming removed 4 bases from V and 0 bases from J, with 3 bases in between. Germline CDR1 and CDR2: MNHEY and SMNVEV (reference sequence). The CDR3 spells CASSSVNTEAFF. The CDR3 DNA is TGTGCCAGCAGTTCAGTGAACACTGAAGCTTTCTTT.

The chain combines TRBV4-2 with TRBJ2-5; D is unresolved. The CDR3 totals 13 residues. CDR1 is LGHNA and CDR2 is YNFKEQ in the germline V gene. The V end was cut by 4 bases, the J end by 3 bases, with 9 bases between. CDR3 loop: CASSLTDKETQYF. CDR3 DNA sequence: TGTGCCAGCAGCCTTACCGACAAAGAGACCCAGTACTTC.

The CDR3 protein is CASSDRGGNTIYF. Written as DNA, the CDR3 is TGTGCCAGCAGCGACAGGGGCGGAAACACCATATATTTT. The chain uses TRBV11-3 and TRBJ1-3, with 8 bases aligning to TRBD1. The ends lost 5 bases at V and 4 bases at J; junction bases unmatched: 1. The CDR3 is 13 residues long. Germline V gives CDR1 SGHNT, CDR2 YENEEA.

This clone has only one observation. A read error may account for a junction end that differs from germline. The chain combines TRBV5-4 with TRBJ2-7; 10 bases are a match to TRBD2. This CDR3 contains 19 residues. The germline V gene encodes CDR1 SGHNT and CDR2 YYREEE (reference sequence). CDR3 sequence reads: CASKGGRTSGCRGTYEQYF. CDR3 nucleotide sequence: TGTGCAAGCAAAGGTGGCAGGACTAGCGGTTGTAGGGGTACCTACGAGCAGTACTTC.

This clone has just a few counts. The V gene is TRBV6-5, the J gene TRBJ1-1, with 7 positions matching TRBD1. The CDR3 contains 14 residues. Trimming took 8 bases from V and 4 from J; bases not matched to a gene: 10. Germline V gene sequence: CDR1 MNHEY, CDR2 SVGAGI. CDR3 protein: CASSHRGGGTEAFF. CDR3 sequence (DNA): TGTGCCAGCTCCCACAGGGGAGGAGGCACTGAAGCTTTCTTT.

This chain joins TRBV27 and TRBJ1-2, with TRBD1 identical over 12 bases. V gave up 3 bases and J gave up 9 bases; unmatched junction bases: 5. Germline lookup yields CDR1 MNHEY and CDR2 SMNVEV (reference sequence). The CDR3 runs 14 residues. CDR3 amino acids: CASSLGTGGPSYTF. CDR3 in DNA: TGTGCCAGCAGTTTGGGGACAGGGGGCCCCAGCTACACCTTC.

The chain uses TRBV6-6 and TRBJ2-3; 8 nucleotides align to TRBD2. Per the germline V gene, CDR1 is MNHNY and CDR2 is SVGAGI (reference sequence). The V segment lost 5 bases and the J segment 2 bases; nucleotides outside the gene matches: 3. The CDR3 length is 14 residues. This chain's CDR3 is CASSIAGLTDTQYF. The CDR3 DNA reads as TGTGCCAGCAGTATAGCGGGACTCACAGATACGCAGTATTTT.

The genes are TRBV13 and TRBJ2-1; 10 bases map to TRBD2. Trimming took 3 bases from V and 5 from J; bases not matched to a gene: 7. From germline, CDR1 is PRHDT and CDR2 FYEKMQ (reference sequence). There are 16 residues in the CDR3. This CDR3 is CASSFSGRAVDNEQFF. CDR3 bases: TGTGCCAGCAGCTTCAGCGGGAGGGCCGTGGACAATGAGCAGTTCTTC. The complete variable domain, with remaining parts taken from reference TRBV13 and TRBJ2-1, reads AAGVIQSPRHLIKEKRETATLKCYPIPRHDTVYWYQQGPGQDPQFLISFYEKMQSDKGSIPDRFSAQQFSDYHSELNMSSLELGDSALYFCASSFSGRAVDNEQFFGPGTRLTVL.

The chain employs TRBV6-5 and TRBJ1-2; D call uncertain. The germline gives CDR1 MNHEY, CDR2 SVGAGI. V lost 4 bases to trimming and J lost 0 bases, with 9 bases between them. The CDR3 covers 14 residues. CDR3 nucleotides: TGTGCCAGCAGTTCCGACGGAGCTAACTATGGCTACACCTTC. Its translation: CASSSDGANYGYTF.

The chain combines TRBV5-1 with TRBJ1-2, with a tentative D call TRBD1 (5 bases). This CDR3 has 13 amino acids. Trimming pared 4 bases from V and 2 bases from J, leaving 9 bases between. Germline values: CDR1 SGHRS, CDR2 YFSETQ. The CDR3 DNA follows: TGCGCCAGCAGCCCCGGGGGGAACTATGGCTACACCTTC. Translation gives CASSPGGNYGYTF.

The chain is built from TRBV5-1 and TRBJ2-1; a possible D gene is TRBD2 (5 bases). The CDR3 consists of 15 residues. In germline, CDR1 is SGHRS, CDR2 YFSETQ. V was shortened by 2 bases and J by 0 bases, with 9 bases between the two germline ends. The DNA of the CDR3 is TGCGCCAGCAGCTTAGCGGCCCTCTCCTACAATGAGCAGTTCTTC. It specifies CASSLAALSYNEQFF.

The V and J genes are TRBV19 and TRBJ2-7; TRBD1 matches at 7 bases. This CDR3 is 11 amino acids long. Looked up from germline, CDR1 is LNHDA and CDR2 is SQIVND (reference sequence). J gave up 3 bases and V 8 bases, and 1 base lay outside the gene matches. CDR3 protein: CASGTVYEQYF. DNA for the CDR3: TGTGCCAGTGGGACAGTCTACGAGCAGTACTTC.

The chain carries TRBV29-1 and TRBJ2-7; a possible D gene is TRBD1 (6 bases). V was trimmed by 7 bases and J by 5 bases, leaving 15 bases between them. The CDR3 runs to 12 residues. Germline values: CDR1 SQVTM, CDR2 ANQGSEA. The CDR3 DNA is TGCAGCGCTGTGACAGGAGTTAACGAGCAGTACTTC. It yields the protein CSAVTGVNEQYF.

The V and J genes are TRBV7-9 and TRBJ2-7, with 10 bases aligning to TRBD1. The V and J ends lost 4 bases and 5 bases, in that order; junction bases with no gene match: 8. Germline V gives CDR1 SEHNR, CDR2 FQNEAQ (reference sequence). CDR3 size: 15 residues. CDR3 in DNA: TGTGCCAGCAGCTACACCGGGACAGGGGTCAACGAGCAGTACTTC. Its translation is CASSYTGTGVNEQYF.